This TCR beta chain was sequenced in a study of cytotoxic CD8 clonotypes in ibrutinib-treated CLL. CDR3 size: 16 residues. The V and J ends lost 2 bases and 0 bases respectively, with 8 bases between them. Germline V gene data show CDR1 as MNHEY and CDR2 as SVGAGI. Overall study findings and caveats: Sustained-remission and progressing patients had unequal sampling times.

Details on this clone: The antigen is unknown.

Sequenced by immunoSEQ multiplex PCR; TCRdb stores in-frame clones only, minus some. This sample has roughly 180,000 clones; 70% to 85% occur once, and the top ten carry roughly 4.6%. This receptor was identified in a human donor with chronic lymphocytic leukemia. V usage is TRBV6-5 and J usage is TRBJ1-6, with D perhaps TRBD1 (5 bases). The sequencing here drew on PBMCs, taken after 24 months of ibrutinib treatment. The CDR3 sequence: CASSYHRSSYNSPLHF. DNA for the CDR3: TGTGCCAGCAGTTACCACAGGAGCTCCTATAATTCACCCCTCCACTTT.